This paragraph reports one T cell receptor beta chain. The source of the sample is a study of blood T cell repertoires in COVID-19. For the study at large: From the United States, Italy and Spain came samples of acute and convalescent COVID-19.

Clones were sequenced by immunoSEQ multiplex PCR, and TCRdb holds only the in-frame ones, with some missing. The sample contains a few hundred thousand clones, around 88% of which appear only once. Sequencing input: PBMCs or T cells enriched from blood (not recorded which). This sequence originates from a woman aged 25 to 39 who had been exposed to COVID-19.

The CDR3, as DNA: TGTGCCAGCAGCCAAGCAGGGGGGTCACCCCTCCACTTT. Its protein product is CASSQAGGSPLHF. The chain couples TRBV3-1 (or the pseudogene TRBV3-2) to TRBJ1-6; 7 bases align to TRBD1. This CDR3 is 13 amino acids long. CDR1 LGHDT and CDR2 YNNKEL come from the germline V gene (reference sequence). V lost 1 base and J lost 10; bases outside the gene matches: 1.